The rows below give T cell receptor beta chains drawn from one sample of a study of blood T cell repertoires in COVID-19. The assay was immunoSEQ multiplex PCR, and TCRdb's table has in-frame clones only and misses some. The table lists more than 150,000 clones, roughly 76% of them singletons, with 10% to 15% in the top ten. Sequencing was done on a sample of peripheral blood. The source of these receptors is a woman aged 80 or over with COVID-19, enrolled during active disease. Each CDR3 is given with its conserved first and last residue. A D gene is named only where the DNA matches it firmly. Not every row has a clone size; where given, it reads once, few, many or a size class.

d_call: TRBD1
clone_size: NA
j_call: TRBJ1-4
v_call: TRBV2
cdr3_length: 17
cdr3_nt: TGTGCCAGCAGTCGGCGGACAGGGGAGGCAACTAATGAAAAACTGTTTTTT
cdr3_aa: CASSRRTGEATNEKLFF

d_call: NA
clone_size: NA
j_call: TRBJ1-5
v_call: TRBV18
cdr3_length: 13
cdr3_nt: TGTGCCAGCTCCCGAGATAGCAATCAGCCCCAGCATTTT
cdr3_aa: CASSRDSNQPQHF

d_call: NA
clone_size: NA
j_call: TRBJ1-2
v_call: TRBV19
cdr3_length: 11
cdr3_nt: TGTGCCAGTAGGTCAGGGGATGGCTACACCTTC
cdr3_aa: CASRSGDGYTF

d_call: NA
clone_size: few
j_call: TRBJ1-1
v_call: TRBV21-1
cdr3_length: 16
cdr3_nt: TGTGCCAGCAGCAAAGACAGGGAGTTGGTGGACACTGAAGCTTTCTTT
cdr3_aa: CASSKDRELVDTEAFF

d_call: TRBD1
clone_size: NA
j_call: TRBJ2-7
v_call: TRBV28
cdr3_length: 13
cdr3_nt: TGTGCCAGCAGTTCCGGACAGGGGTACGAGCAGTACTTC
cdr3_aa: CASSSGQGYEQYF

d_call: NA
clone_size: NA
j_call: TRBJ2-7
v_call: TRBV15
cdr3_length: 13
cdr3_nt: TGTGCCACCAGCAGAGATCGGAGGGGCCGGCGGTACTTC
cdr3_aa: CATSRDRRGRRYF

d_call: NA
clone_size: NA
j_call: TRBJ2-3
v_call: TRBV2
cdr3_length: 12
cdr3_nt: TGTGCCAGCAGCCATAGCACAGATACGCAGTATTTT
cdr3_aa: CASSHSTDTQYF

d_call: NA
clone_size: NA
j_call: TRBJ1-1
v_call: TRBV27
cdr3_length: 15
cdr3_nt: TGTGCCAGCAGCTTATTCGGGGTTGTGAACACTGAAGCTTTCTTT
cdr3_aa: CASSLFGVVNTEAFF

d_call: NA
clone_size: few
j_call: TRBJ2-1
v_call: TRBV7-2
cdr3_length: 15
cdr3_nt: TGTGCCAGCAGCGTCACTAGCAGACCCTACAATGAGCAGTTCTTC
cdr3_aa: CASSVTSRPYNEQFF

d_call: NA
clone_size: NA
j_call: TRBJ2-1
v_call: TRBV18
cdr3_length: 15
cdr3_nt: TGTGCCAGCTCACCTCAAGACAGCTACTACAATGAGCAGTTCTTC
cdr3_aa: CASSPQDSYYNEQFF

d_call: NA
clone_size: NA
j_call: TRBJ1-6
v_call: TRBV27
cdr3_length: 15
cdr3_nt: TGTGCCAGCAGCTACAGGAGCTCCTATAATTCACCCCTCCACTTT
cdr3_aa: CASSYRSSYNSPLHF

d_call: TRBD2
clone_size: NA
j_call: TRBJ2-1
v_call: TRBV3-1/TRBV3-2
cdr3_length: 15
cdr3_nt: TGTGCCAGCAGCCGGGGTAGCGGGGGGGCAGGAGAGCAGTTCTTC
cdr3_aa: CASSRGSGGAGEQFF

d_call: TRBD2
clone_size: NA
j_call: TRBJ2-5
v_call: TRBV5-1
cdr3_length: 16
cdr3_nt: TGCGCCAGCAGCTGGGGTCCTAGCGGGGGGCAAGAGACCCAGTACTTC
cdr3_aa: CASSWGPSGGQETQYF

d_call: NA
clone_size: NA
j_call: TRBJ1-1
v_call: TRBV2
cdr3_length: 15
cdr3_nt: TGTGCCAGCGGAACGGACACCTGGGCGAACACTGAAGCTTTCTTT
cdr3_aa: CASGTDTWANTEAFF

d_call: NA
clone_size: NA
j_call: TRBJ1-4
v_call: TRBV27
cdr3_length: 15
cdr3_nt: TGTGCCAGCAGTCCTCAGGGTTTGGCTAATGAAAAACTGTTTTTT
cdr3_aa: CASSPQGLANEKLFF

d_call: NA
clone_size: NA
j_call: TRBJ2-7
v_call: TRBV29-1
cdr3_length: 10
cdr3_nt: TGCAGCGTTTACACCTACGAGCAGTACTTC
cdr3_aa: CSVYTYEQYF

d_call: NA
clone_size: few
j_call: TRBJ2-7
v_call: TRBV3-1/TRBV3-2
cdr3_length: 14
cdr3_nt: TGTGCCAGCGGGCCCTCGGGGTCTGGCAACGAGCAGTACTTC
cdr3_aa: CASGPSGSGNEQYF

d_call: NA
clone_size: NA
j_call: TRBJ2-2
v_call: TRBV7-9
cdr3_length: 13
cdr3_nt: TGTGCCAGCAGCTCCGTAGCAGCAGGGGAGCTGTTTTTT
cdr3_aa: CASSSVAAGELFF

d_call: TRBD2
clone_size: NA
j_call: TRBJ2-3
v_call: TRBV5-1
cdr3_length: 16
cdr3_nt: TGCGCCAGCAGCCCGGGACTAGCGGGGTACACAGATACGCAGTATTTT
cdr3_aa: CASSPGLAGYTDTQYF

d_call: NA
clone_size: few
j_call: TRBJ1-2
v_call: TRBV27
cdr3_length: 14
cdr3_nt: TGTGCCAGCAGTTCCACCGGTGGGGGGGATGGCTACACCTTC
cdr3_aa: CASSSTGGGDGYTF

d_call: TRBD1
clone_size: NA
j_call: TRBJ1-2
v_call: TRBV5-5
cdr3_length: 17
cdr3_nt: TGTGCCAGCAGCTTGGCCAGGGGGCAGCCTTATAGCTATGGCTACACCTTC
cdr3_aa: CASSLARGQPYSYGYTF

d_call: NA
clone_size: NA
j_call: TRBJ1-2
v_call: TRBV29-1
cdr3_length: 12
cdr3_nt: TGCAGCGTTGACAGGGGAAACTATGGCTACACCTTC
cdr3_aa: CSVDRGNYGYTF

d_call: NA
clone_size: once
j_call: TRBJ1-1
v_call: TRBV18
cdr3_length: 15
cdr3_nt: TGTGCCAGCTCACCACCGGGACACTCGAACACTGAAGCTTTCTTT
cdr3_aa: CASSPPGHSNTEAFF

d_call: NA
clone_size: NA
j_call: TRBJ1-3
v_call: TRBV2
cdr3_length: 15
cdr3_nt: TGTGCCACCACCCCGGACAGCAGCGCTGGAAACACCATATATTTT
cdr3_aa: CATTPDSSAGNTIYF

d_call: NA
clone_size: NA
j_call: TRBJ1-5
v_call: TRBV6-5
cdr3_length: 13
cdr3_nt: TGTGCCAGCAGTTACGGAGCAGATCAGCCCCAGCATTTT
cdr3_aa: CASSYGADQPQHF

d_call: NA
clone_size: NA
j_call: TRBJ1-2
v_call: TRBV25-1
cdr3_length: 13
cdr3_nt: TGTGCCAGCAGTGATACAGCTTTATATGGCTACACCTTC
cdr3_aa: CASSDTALYGYTF

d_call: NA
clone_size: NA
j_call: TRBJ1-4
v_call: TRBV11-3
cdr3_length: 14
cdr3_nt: TGTGCCAGCAGCTCAGGGACTCAGGGTGAAAAACTGTTTTTT
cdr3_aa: CASSSGTQGEKLFF

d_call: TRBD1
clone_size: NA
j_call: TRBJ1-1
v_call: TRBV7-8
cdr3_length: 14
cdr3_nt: TGTGCCAGCAGCTTAGCCCGGGACAGGGCGGGAGCTTTCTTT
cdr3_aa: CASSLARDRAGAFF

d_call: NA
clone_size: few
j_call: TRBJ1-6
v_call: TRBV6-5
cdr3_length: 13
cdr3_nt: TGTGCCAGCAGTTACCAGGAACGCTCACCCCTCCACTTT
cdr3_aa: CASSYQERSPLHF

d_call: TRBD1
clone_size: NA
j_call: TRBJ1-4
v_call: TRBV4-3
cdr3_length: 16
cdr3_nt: TGCGCCAGCAGCGCGACAGGGGGGGGAACTAATGAAAAACTGTTTTTT
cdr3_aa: CASSATGGGTNEKLFF

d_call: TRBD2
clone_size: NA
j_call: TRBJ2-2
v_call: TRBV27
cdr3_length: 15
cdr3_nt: TGTGCCAGCACCCGAGCGGGGGGCACCACCGGGGAGCTGTTTTTT
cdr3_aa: CASTRAGGTTGELFF

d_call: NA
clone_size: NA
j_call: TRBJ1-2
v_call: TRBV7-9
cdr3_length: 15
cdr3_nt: TGTGCCAGCAGCTTAGTTGGGGGCCTTAACTATGGCTACACCTTC
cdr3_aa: CASSLVGGLNYGYTF

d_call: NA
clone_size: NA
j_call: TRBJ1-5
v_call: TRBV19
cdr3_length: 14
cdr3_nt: TGTGCCAGTAGTCTCGGACAGAAAAATCAGCCCCAGCATTTT
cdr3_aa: CASSLGQKNQPQHF

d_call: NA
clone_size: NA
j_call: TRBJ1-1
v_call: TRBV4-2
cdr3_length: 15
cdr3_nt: TGTGCCAGCAGCCAACTGGTACAGGTGAACACTGAAGCTTTCTTT
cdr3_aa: CASSQLVQVNTEAFF

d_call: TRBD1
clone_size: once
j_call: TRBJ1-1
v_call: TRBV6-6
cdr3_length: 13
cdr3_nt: TGTGCCAGCACCGATAACAGGGGGCTCGGGTCTTTCTTT
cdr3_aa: CASTDNRGLGSFF

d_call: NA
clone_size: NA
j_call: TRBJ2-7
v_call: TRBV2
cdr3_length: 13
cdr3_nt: TGTGCCAGCAGTACCCTTGGAGGGCAGGGACAGTACTTC
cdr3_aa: CASSTLGGQGQYF

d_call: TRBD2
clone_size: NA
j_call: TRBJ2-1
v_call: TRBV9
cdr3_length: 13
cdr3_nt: TGTGCCAGCAGCCGGTGGGGGGGCAATGAGCAGTTCTTC
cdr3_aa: CASSRWGGNEQFF

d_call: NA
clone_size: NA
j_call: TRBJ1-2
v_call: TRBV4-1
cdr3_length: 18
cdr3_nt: TGCGCCAGCAGCCAACCCCCCCGTCCGGGGGGCGCGGGGTATGGCTACACCTTC
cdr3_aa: CASSQPPRPGGAGYGYTF

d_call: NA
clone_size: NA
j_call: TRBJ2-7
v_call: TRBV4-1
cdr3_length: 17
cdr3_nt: TGCGCCAGCAGCCCTCAAGATGCTCCAGGGAGGTCCTACGAGCAGTACTTC
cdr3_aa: CASSPQDAPGRSYEQYF

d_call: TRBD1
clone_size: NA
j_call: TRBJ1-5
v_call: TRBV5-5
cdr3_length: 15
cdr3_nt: TGTGCCAGCAGCTGGGCACAGGGGGCTAATCAGCCCCAGCATTTT
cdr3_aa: CASSWAQGANQPQHF

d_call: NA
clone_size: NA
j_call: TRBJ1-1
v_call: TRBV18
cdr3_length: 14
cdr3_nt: TGTGCCAGCTCACGGGAGGTATTGAACACTGAAGCTTTCTTT
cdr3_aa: CASSREVLNTEAFF

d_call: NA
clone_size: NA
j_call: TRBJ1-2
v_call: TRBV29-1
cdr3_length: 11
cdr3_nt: TGCAGCGTCCCGACTCTCTATGGCTACACCTTC
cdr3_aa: CSVPTLYGYTF

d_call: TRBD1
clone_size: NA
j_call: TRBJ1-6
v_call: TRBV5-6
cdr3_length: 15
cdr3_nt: TGTGCCAGCAGCTTGGGGGGACAGGGTTATTCACCCCTCCACTTT
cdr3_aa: CASSLGGQGYSPLHF

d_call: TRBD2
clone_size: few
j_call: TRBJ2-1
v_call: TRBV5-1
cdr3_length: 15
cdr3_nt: TGCGCCAGCAGCTTGATACTAGCGGGTTCTAATGAGCAGTTCTTC
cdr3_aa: CASSLILAGSNEQFF

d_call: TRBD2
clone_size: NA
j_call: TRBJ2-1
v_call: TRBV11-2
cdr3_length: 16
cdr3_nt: TGTGCCAGCAGCGCGGGAACTAGCGGGAGTTGGAATGAGCAGTTCTTC
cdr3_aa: CASSAGTSGSWNEQFF

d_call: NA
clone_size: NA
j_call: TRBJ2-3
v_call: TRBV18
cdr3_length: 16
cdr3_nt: TGTGCCAGCTCACCCCAAGACTTACCGCCCACAGATACGCAGTATTTT
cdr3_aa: CASSPQDLPPTDTQYF

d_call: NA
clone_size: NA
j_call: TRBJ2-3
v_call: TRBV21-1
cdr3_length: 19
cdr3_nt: TGTGCCAGCAGCAAAGGGGGATGGGGACAGGGGGTAAGCACAGATACGCAGTATTTT
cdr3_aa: CASSKGGWGQGVSTDTQYF

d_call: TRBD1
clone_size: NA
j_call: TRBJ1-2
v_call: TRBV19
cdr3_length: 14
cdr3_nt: TGTGCCAGTAGCAAAGGACAGGGGGCTGGTGGCTACACCTTC
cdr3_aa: CASSKGQGAGGYTF

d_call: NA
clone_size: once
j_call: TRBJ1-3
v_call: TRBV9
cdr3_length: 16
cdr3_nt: TGTGCCAGCAGCCCAAACGTAGGGGTTCCTGGAAACACCATATATTTT
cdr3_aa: CASSPNVGVPGNTIYF

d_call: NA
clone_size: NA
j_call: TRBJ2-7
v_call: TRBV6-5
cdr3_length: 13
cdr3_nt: TGTGCCAGCAGTTACGGGGGGAACCACGAGCAGTACTTC
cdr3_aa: CASSYGGNHEQYF

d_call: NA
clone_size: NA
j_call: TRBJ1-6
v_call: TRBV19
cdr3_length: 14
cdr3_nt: TGTGCCAGTAGTGTTGCGGGGAGGCATTCACCCCTCCACTTT
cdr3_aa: CASSVAGRHSPLHF

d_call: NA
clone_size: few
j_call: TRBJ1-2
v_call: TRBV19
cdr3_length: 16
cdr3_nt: TGTGCCAGTAGTAAAAGGTCAGGACAGACGATGTATGGCTACACCTTC
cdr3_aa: CASSKRSGQTMYGYTF

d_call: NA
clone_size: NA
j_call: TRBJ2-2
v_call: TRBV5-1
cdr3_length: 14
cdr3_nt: TGCGCCAGCAGCTTAGACAGTATACTCGGGGAGCTGTTTTTT
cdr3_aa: CASSLDSILGELFF

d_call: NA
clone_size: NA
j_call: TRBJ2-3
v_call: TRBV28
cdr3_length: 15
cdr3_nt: TGTGCCAGCAGTCGGGGGGCTCGAAGCACAGATACGCAGTATTTT
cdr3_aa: CASSRGARSTDTQYF

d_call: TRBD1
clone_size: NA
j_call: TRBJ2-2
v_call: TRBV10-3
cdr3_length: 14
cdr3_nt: TGTGCCATCAGTGCTGACAGGGGCGTCGGGGAGCTGTTTTTT
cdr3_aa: CAISADRGVGELFF

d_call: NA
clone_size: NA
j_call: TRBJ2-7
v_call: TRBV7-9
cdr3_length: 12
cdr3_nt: TGTGCCAGCAGCTCGATACACTACGAGCAGTACTTC
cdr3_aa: CASSSIHYEQYF

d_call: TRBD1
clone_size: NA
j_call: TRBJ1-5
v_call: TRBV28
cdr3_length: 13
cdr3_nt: TGTGCCAGCAGTCCGACAGGGGTAGAGCCCCAGCATTTT
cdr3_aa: CASSPTGVEPQHF

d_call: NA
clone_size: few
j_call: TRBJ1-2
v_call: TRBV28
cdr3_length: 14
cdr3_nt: TGTGCCAGCAGTTTAAGAAGTTCGGGCTATGGCTACACCTTC
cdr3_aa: CASSLRSSGYGYTF

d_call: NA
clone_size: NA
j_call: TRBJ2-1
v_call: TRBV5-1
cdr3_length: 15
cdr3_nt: TGCGCCAGCAGCCTAGACAGCAGCTCCTACAATGAGCAGTTCTTC
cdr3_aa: CASSLDSSSYNEQFF

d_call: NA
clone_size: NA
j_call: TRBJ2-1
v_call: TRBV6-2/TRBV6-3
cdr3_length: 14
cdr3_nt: TGTGCCAGCAGTTACTCTACCGTCGGGAATGAGCAGTTCTTC
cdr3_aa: CASSYSTVGNEQFF